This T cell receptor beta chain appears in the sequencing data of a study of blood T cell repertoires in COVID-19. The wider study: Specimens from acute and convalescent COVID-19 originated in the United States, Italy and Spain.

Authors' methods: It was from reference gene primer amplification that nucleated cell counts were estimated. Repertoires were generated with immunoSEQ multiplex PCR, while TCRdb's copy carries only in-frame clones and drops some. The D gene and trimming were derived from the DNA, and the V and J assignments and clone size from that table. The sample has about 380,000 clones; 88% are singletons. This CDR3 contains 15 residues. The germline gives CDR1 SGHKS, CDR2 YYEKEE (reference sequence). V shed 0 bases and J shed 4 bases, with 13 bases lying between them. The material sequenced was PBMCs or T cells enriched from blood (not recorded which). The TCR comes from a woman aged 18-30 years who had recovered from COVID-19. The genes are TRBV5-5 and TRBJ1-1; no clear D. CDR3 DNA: TGTGCCAGCAGCTTGGGGTTAGAACGGGGCACTGAAGCTTTCTTT. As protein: CASSLGLERGTEAFF.